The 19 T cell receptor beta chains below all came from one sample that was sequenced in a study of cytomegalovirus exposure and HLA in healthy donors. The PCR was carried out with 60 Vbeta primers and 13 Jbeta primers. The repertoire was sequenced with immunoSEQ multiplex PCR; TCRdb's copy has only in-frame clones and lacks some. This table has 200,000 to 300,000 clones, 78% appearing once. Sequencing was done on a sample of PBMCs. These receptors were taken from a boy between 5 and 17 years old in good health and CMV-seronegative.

The CDR3 DNA is TGTGCCAGCAGCTTGGGGCCCGACAGCTCTGGAAACACCATATATTTT. Translation: CASSLGPDSSGNTIYF. The genes are TRBV5-4 and TRBJ1-3, with D maybe TRBD1 (5 bases). Between the trimmed V and J ends, which lost 0 bases and 0 bases, there was a span of 10 bases. Germline CDR1 reads SGHNT; CDR2 reads YYREEE (reference sequence). There are 16 residues in the CDR3.

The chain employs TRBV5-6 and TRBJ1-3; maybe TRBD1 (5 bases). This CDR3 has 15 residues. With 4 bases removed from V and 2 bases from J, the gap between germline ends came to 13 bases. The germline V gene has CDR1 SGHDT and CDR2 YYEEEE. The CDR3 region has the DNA TGTGCCAGCAGCCGCAGGGCTCTCCCTGGAAACACCATATATTTT. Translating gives CASSRRALPGNTIYF.

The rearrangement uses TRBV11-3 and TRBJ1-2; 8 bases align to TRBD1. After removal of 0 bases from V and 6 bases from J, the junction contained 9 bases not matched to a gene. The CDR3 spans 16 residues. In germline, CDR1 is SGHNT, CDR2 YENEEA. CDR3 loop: CASSLDSIRGQDGYTF. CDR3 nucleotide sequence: TGTGCCAGCAGCTTAGATAGTATCAGGGGGCAAGATGGCTACACCTTC.

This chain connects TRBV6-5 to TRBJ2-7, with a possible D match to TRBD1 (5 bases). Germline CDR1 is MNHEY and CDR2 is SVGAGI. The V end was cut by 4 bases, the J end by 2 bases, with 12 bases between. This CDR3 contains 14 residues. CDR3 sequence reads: CASSSVAGPYEQYF. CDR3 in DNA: TGTGCCAGCAGTTCGGTGGCAGGGCCCTACGAGCAGTACTTC.

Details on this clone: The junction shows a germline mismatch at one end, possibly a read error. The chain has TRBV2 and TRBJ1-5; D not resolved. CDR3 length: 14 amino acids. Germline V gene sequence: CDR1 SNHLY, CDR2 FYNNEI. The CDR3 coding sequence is TGTGCCAGCAGTGAACAGCGTAGCTATCAGCCCCAGCATTTT. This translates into CASSEQRSYQPQHF.

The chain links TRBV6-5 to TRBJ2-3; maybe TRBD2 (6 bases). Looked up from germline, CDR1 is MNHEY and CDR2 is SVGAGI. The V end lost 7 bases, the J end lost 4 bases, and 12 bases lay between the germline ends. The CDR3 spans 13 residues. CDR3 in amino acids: CASNPPGADTQYF. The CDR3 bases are TGTGCCAGCAATCCACCGGGAGCAGATACGCAGTATTTT.

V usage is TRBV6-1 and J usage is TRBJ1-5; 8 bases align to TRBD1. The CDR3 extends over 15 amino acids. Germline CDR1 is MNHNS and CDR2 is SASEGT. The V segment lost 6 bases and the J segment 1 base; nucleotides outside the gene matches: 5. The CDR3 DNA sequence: TGTGCCAGCAGGACAGGGGCGGCAAGCAATCAGCCCCAGCATTTT. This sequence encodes CASRTGAASNQPQHF.

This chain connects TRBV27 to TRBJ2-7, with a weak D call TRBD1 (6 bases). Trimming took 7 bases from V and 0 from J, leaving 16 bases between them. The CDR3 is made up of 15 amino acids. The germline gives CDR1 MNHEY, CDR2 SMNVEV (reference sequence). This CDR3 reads CASTDNRVPSYEQYF. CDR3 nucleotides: TGTGCCAGCACCGATAACAGGGTTCCCTCCTACGAGCAGTACTTC.

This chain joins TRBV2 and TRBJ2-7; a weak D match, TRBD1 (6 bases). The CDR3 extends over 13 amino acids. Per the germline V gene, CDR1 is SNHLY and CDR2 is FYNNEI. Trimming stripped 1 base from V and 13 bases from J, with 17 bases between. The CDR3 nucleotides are TGTGCCAGCAGTGAAGTACGCAAACAGGGTGCCTACTTC. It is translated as CASSEVRKQGAYF.

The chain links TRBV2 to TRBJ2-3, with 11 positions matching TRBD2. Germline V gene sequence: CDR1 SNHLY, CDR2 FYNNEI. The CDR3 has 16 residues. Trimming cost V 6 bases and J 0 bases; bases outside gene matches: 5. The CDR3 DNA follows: TGTGCCAGCAGGCCGGGACTAGCGGCGAGCACAGATACGCAGTATTTT. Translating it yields CASRPGLAASTDTQYF.

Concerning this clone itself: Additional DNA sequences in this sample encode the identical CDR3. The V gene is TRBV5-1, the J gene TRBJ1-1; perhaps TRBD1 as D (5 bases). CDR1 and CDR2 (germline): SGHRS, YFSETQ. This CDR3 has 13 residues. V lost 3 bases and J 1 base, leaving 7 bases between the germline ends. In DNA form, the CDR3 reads TGCGCCAGCAGCTCAGGACAGAACACTGAAGCTTTCTTT. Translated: CASSSGQNTEAFF.

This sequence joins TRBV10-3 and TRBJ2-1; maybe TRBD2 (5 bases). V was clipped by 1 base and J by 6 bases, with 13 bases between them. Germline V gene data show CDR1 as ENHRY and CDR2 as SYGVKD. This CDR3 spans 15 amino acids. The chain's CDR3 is CAISEWAGASNEQFF. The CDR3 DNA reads TGTGCCATCAGTGAGTGGGCGGGTGCTAGCAATGAGCAGTTCTTC.

The CDR3 DNA is TGTGCCACCAGCATACAGGTATCGGATGGCTACACCTTC. Translated, it gives CATSIQVSDGYTF. The rearrangement joins TRBV15 to TRBJ1-2, with D tentatively TRBD1 (5 bases). This CDR3 is built from 13 residues. Germline V gives CDR1 LNHNV, CDR2 YYDKDF (reference sequence). V shed 4 bases and J shed 6 bases, with 12 bases lying between them.

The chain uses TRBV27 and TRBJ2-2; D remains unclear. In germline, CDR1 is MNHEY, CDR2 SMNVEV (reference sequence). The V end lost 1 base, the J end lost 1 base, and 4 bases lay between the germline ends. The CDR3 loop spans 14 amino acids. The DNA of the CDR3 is TGTGCCAGCAGTTTATACAGGAACACCGGGGAGCTGTTTTTT. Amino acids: CASSLYRNTGELFF.

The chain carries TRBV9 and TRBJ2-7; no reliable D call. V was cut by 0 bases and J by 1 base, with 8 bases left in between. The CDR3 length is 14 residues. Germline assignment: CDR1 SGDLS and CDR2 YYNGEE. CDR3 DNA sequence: TGTGCCAGCAGCGTAGGTCCCAGGTCCTACGAGCAGTACTTC. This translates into CASSVGPRSYEQYF.

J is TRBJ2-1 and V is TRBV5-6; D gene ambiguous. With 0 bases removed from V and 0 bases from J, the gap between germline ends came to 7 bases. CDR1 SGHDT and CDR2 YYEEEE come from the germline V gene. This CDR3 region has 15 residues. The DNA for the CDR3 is TGTGCCAGCAGCTTGGGCCCGAGCTCCTACAATGAGCAGTTCTTC. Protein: CASSLGPSSYNEQFF.

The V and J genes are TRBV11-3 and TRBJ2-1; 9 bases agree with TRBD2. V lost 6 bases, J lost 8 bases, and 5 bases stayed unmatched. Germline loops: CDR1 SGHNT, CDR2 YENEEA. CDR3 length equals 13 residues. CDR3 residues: CASRRGGGDEQFF. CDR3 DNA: TGTGCCAGCAGGCGCGGGGGGGGCGATGAGCAGTTCTTC. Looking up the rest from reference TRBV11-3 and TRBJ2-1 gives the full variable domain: EAGVVQSPRYKIIEKKQPVAFWCNPISGHNTLYWYLQNLGQGPELLIRYENEEAVDDSQLPKDRFSAERLKGVDSTLKIQPAELGDSAVYLCASRRGGGDEQFFGPGTRLTVL.

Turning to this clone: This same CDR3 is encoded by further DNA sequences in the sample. CDR3 sequence (DNA): TGTGCCTGGAGTGTTTTGGGAGTCTATGGCTACACCTTC. As protein: CAWSVLGVYGYTF. The chain is built from TRBV30 and TRBJ1-2, with no clear D. Looked up from germline, CDR1 is GTSNPN and CDR2 is SVGIG (reference sequence). V gave up 0 bases and J gave up 4 bases, with 9 bases separating them. CDR3 length: 13 amino acids.

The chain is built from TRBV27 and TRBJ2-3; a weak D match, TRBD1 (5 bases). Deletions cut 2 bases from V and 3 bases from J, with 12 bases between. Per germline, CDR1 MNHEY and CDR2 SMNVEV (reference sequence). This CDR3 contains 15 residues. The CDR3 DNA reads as TGTGCCAGCAGTTTACGGTCCGACAGAACAGATACGCAGTATTTT. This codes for CASSLRSDRTDTQYF.